The subject of this entry is one T cell receptor (beta chain). These data are taken from a study of control samples from healthy donors and cancer patients. Data came from immunoSEQ multiplex PCR; TCRdb stores just in-frame clones and leaves some out. The table includes 75,000 to 90,000 clones, about 89% detected once. Germline-derived CDR1 and CDR2 are GTSNPN and SVGIG (reference sequence). The CDR3 covers 13 residues. V shed 7 bases, J shed 4 bases, and the junction held 5 bases outside the gene matches. The source of this sequence is a man between 45 and 60 years old in good health. The sample was blood. The chain recombines TRBV30 with TRBJ2-2; 8 bases match TRBD1. The CDR3 region is CASGQGGTGELFF. CDR3 sequence (DNA): TGTGCCTCCGGACAGGGAGGCACCGGGGAGCTGTTTTTT.